This TCR beta chain was captured by sequencing in a study of cytomegalovirus exposure and HLA in healthy donors. The PCR ran on 60 Vbeta and 13 Jbeta primers. Original methodology: An analysis that came later counted 73 million or so unique TCR beta chains, about 10 million shared. TCRdb's table, derived via immunoSEQ multiplex PCR, lists solely in-frame clones and lacks some. For V, J and clone size, that table is used; D and trimming come from the DNA. The profile shows approximately 100,000 clones, around a tenth of them singletons. V lost 3 bases, J lost 5 bases, and 3 bases stayed unmatched. The CDR3 contains 13 residues. CDR1 LNHNV and CDR2 YYDKDF come from the germline V gene (reference sequence).

The specimen sequenced was PBMCs. The sequence came from a man aged 50 to 60 in good health and CMV-seropositive. The V call is TRBV15, the J call TRBJ2-5; 7 positions agree with TRBD2. The CDR3 region has the DNA TGTGCCACCAGCAGGGGGGGGATTGAGACCCAGTACTTC. As protein: CATSRGGIETQYF.